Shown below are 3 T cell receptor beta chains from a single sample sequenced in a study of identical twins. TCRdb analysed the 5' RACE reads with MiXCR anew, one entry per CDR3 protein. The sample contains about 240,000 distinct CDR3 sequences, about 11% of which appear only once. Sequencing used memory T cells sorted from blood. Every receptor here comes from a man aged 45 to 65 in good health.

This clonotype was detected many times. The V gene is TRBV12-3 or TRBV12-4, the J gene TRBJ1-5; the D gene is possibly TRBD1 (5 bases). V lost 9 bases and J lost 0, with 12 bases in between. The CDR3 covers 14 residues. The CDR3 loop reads CASSDSYSNQPQHF. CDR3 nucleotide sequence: TGTGCCAGTAGCGACAGCTATAGCAATCAGCCCCAGCATTTT.

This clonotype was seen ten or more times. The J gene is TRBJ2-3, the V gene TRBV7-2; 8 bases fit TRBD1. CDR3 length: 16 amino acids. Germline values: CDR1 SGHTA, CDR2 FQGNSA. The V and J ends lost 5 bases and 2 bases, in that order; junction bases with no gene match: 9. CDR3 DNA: TGTGCCAGCAGCCCCCGGGGACAGGCTGCCACAGATACGCAGTATTTT. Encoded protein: CASSPRGQAATDTQYF.

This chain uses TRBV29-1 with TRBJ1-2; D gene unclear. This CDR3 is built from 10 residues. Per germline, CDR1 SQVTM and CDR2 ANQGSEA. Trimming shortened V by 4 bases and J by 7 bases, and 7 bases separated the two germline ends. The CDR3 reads CSVGEAGYTF. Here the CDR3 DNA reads TGCAGCGTTGGGGAAGCTGGCTACACCTTC.